Listed below are T cell receptor beta chains from one sample, sequenced in a study of OX40 agonist ivuxolimab in advanced cancers. Sequenced by immunoSEQ multiplex PCR; TCRdb stores in-frame clones only, minus some. This repertoire shows about 100,000 clones, approximately 91% found once; its top ten account for around 0.15%. Specimen: CD4+ or CD8+ T cells sorted from blood, collected in a trial of the OX40 agonist ivuxolimab. The source is an adult with an advanced solid tumor such as melanoma, head and neck, liver or kidney cancer. Each CDR3 is given with its conserved first and last residue. D genes are given only for firm matches. Expanded clones get a size class; other rows say once, few or many, or leave the size out.

cdr3_aa cdr3_nt d_call j_call v_call clone_size
CASSPTGTGYGYTF TGTGCCAGCAGCCCAACCGGGACAGGGTATGGCTACACCTTC TRBD1 TRBJ1-2 TRBV7-8 -
CASSLGVRARNEQFF TGTGCCAGCAGCTTGGGAGTCAGGGCAAGGAATGAGCAGTTCTTC - TRBJ2-1 TRBV5-4 once
CASRYRGAVTEAFF TGTGCCAGCAGGTATCGTGGGGCGGTCACTGAAGCTTTCTTT - TRBJ1-1 TRBV27 -
CASSTQGATRFSQYF TGTGCCAGCAGCACCCAAGGGGCCACCCGCTTCTCCCAGTACTTC - TRBJ2-5 TRBV5-4 -
CASSSVRNNEQFF TGTGCCAGCAGCTCAGTACGGAACAATGAGCAGTTCTTC - TRBJ2-1 TRBV28 -
CASRNRARGWDTEAFF TGCGCCAGCAGAAATAGGGCGAGGGGATGGGACACTGAAGCTTTCTTT - TRBJ1-1 TRBV5-1 -
CSGRQVNTEAFF TGCAGCGGACGACAGGTGAACACTGAAGCTTTCTTT - TRBJ1-1 TRBV29-1 -
CASSQRGGAGYGYTF TGTGCCAGCAGCCAACGAGGGGGCGCAGGATATGGCTACACCTTC TRBD1 TRBJ1-2 TRBV14 -
CASSLRQGNTEAFF TGTGCCAGTAGTCTTCGACAGGGGAACACTGAAGCTTTCTTT TRBD1 TRBJ1-1 TRBV19 few
CASSPIRGGRRSTDTQYF TGCGCCAGCAGCCCGATCCGGGGAGGGCGACGTAGCACAGATACGCAGTATTTT TRBD2 TRBJ2-3 TRBV5-1 once
CASSVVAGGRTDTQYF TGTGCCAGCAGCGTAGTAGCGGGGGGCCGCACAGATACGCAGTATTTT TRBD2 TRBJ2-3 TRBV9 -
CASSLVGAIPNSPLHF TGCGCCAGCAGCTTGGTAGGTGCCATTCCAAATTCACCCCTCCACTTT - TRBJ1-6 TRBV5-1 -
CASSQDILGNEQFF TGCGCCAGCAGCCAAGATATCCTAGGGAATGAGCAGTTCTTC - TRBJ2-1 TRBV4-1 once
CASSQQPGTGELFF TGTGCCAGCAGCCAACAGCCGGGGACCGGGGAGCTGTTTTTT - TRBJ2-2 TRBV7-7 -
CASSVGMSSVYEQYF TGTGCCAGCAGCGTAGGCATGAGCAGTGTTTACGAGCAGTACTTC - TRBJ2-7 TRBV9 -
CASTPGDEQYF TGTGCCAGCACCCCCGGGGACGAGCAGTACTTC - TRBJ2-7 TRBV7-9 -
CASSEAGGRGYGYTF TGTGCCAGCAGTGAGGCAGGGGGCAGGGGCTATGGCTACACCTTC TRBD1 TRBJ1-2 TRBV6-1 -
CASSSQTSGVYNEQFF TGCGCCAGCAGCTCCCAGACTAGCGGGGTATACAATGAGCAGTTCTTC TRBD2 TRBJ2-1 TRBV5-1 -
CASSLSTGAGELFF TGTGCCAGCAGCTTAAGTACGGGAGCCGGGGAGCTGTTTTTT - TRBJ2-2 TRBV5-4 -
CASSESGGQEAFF TGTGCCAGCAGTGAATCTGGGGGGCAGGAAGCTTTCTTT - TRBJ1-1 TRBV6-1 -
CASSPPSAGVAGELFF TGTGCCAGCTCACCACCCTCAGCGGGGGTCGCCGGGGAGCTGTTTTTT TRBD2 TRBJ2-2 TRBV18 -
CASKWGAHTEAFF TGTGCCAGTAAATGGGGGGCGCACACTGAAGCTTTCTTT - TRBJ1-1 TRBV19 -
CASSWGQIPQETQYF TGCGCCAGCAGCTGGGGACAGATACCTCAAGAGACCCAGTACTTC TRBD1 TRBJ2-5 TRBV5-1 -
CSVADTDQPQHF TGCAGCGTTGCGGACACCGATCAGCCCCAGCATTTT - TRBJ1-5 TRBV29-1 few
CAWGIGIFARPLQDEQYF TGTGCCTGGGGAATAGGGATATTCGCGCGCCCGCTTCAGGACGAGCAGTACTTC - TRBJ2-7 TRBV30 once
CASSEATGGASRETQYF TGTGCCAGCAGTGAAGCCACCGGGGGGGCTAGCCGTGAGACCCAGTACTTC TRBD2 TRBJ2-5 TRBV2 -
CASSELPAGGYTF TGTGCCAGCAGTGAGCTGCCGGCGGGAGGCTACACCTTC - TRBJ1-2 TRBV2 -
CASTATYRGNEKLFF TGTGCCAGCACAGCTACCTACAGGGGTAATGAAAAACTGTTTTTT TRBD1 TRBJ1-4 TRBV27 once
CASSQEPATTWNEQFF TGCGCCAGCAGCCAAGAACCAGCGACCACATGGAATGAGCAGTTCTTC - TRBJ2-1 TRBV4-1 once
CASSFPQGNTGELFF TGTGCCAGCAGTTTCCCCCAAGGAAACACCGGGGAGCTGTTTTTT - TRBJ2-2 TRBV28 -
CASSLSGAGYTF TGTGCCAGCAGTTTATCAGGGGCAGGCTACACCTTC - TRBJ1-2 TRBV27 -